The 23 T cell receptor beta chains below were found in one sample sequenced in a study of prognosis after radiotherapy for stage I lung cancer. Using two-round multiplex PCR, the authors amplified TCR beta CDR3 from genomic DNA. TRBV and TRBJ genes each had their own specific primers in first-round PCR. TCRdb reprocessed the multiplex PCR reads with MiXCR, giving one entry per CDR3 protein. The sample lists about 13,000 distinct CDR3 sequences, 47% occurring once. This sample comprised PBMCs, obtained before or after stereotactic body radiation therapy (not recorded which). The source is a donor of 50 years or more with non-small cell lung cancer.

V gene TRBV9 combines with J gene TRBJ1-6, with a weak D call TRBD1 (5 bases). CDR1 is SGDLS, CDR2 YYNGEE, per germline. The V gene lost 7 bases and the J gene lost 7 bases, with 15 bases spanning the gap. The CDR3 is 14 residues long. CDR3 loop: CASVDDGGNSPLHF. As DNA, the CDR3 is TGTGCCAGCGTAGATGACGGGGGAAATTCACCCCTCCACTTT.

For this clonotype: A far more abundant clone sits one base away, making this likely a read error. The rearrangement links TRBV10-3 to TRBJ2-7; perhaps TRBD1 as D (6 bases). CDR1 and CDR2 (germline): ENHRY, SYGVKD. The CDR3 runs to 11 residues. The chain's CDR3 is CASSTGSEQCF. The CDR3 coding sequence is TGTGCCAGTAGTACAGGGTCCGAGCAGTGCTTC.

Points on this clonotype: A far larger clone differs by one base, so this is likely a read error. The J gene is TRBJ1-2, the V gene TRBV27; TRBD1 is a possible D gene (6 bases). Germline values: CDR1 MNHEY, CDR2 SMNVEV (reference sequence). The CDR3 has 12 residues. CDR3 in DNA: TGTGACAGCTATACAGGGTTTGATGGCTACACCTTC. This codes for CDSYTGFDGYTF.

V gene TRBV27 combines with J gene TRBJ2-1; 12 positions agree with TRBD2. Germline CDR1 and CDR2: MNHEY and SMNVEV (reference sequence). The CDR3 covers 17 residues. After removal of 5 bases from V and 5 bases from J, the junction contained 10 bases not matched to a gene. CDR3 nucleotides: TGTGCCAGCAGTCCAACCCTAGCGGGAGGGCCAGACAATGAGCAGTTCTTC. This encodes CASSPTLAGGPDNEQFF.

The V and J genes are TRBV19 and TRBJ1-5, with D perhaps TRBD1 (5 bases). V was cut by 9 bases and J by 11 bases, with 29 bases left in between. Germline CDR1 is LNHDA and CDR2 is SQIVND (reference sequence). The CDR3 is made up of 16 amino acids. CDR3 in amino acids: CASRFDGTLGNKTQHF. The DNA of the CDR3 is TGTGCCAGCAGGTTCGACGGGACTTTGGGGAATAAGACCCAGCATTTT.

This clonotype was seen at least ten times. Here the CDR3 reads CASSQTLGTRNPDTQYF. DNA of the CDR3: TGTGCCAGCAGCCAAACACTCGGGACTAGGAATCCAGATACGCAGTATTTT. The V call is TRBV5-6, the J call TRBJ2-3; 8 bases match TRBD2. This CDR3 spans 17 amino acids. With V trimmed by 4 bases and J by 4 bases, 14 bases remained unmatched. In germline, CDR1 is SGHDT, CDR2 YYEEEE.

The chain employs TRBV6-2 or TRBV6-3 and TRBJ2-1, with D perhaps matching TRBD2 (6 bases). CDR3 length equals 14 residues. V lost 8 bases, J lost 1 base, and 12 bases lay in between. CDR1 is MNHEY, CDR2 SVGEGT, per germline. CDR3 sequence: CASHRGSSYNEQFF. CDR3 DNA: TGTGCCAGCCATCGGGGGAGTTCCTACAATGAGCAGTTCTTC.

On this clonotype: A far larger clone is off by one base, so a read error is likely. The chain carries TRBV6-4 and TRBJ2-1, with D possibly matching TRBD2 (6 bases). This CDR3 contains 11 residues. Trimming cost V 6 bases and J 15 bases, with 15 bases left between them. The germline CDR1 and CDR2 sequences are MRHNA and SNTAGT. Here the CDR3 reads CASREAGGGFF. The CDR3 nucleotides are TGTGCCAGCAGGGAAGCCGGGGGTGGGTTCTTC.

This clonotype has at least ten counts. This rearrangement joins TRBV18 to TRBJ1-1, with unresolved D. Germline CDR1 KGHSH, CDR2 LQKENI. The CDR3 covers 15 residues. V was shortened by 3 bases and J by 10 bases, with 21 bases between the two germline ends. The CDR3 loop is CASSPVDTAEVGAFF. In DNA, the CDR3 is TGTGCCAGCTCACCTGTTGACACGGCTGAGGTAGGAGCTTTCTTT. The full variable domain, rest sourced from reference TRBV18 and TRBJ1-1, is NAGVMQNPRHLVRRRGQEARLRCSPMKGHSHVYWYRQLPEEGLKFMVYLQKENIIDESGMPKERFSAEFPKEGPSILRIQQVVRGDSAAYFCASSPVDTAEVGAFFGQGTRLTVV.

The rearrangement links TRBV14 to TRBJ2-3, with TRBD2 matching 14 bases. Germline V lookup: CDR1 SGHDN, CDR2 FVKESK. CDR3 size: 22 residues. Unmatched junction bases numbered 22, after V lost 4 bases and J lost 4 bases. CDR3 DNA: TGTGCCAGCAGCCTTTACTCACCTTCCTTGGTGGGACTAGCGGGAGCCGCAGATACGCAGTATTTT. It is translated as CASSLYSPSLVGLAGAADTQYF. The whole variable domain, remainder taken from reference TRBV14 and TRBJ2-3, is EAGVTQFPSHSVIEKGQTVTLRCDPISGHDNLYWYRRVMGKEIKFLLHFVKESKQDESGMPNNRFLAERTGGTYSTLKVQPAELEDSGVYFCASSLYSPSLVGLAGAADTQYFGPGTRLTVL.

This clonotype was counted ten times or more. The gene calls are TRBV6-1 and TRBJ1-2; no clear D gene. The CDR3 runs to 11 residues. From germline, CDR1 is MNHNS and CDR2 SASEGT. Trimming took 4 bases from V and 4 from J, leaving 4 bases between them. The CDR3, as DNA: TGTGCCAGCAGTGCAGTCTATGGCTACACCTTC. Amino acid sequence: CASSAVYGYTF.

As concerns this clonotype: An end of the junction does not agree with germline; a read error may underlie this. The chain couples TRBV4-3 to TRBJ2-5, with TRBD2 as a possible D gene (5 bases). CDR1 and CDR2 from the germline V gene are LGHNA and YSLEER. This CDR3 is built from 15 residues. The CDR3 nucleotides read TGCGCCAGCAGCCAACAGGCGATACGGGGAGAGACCCAGTGCTTC. Translation gives CASSQQAIRGETQCF.

This clonotype was found once. The chain carries TRBV7-2 and TRBJ2-7, with D perhaps given as TRBD1 or TRBD2 (5 bases each). From germline, CDR1 is SGHTA and CDR2 FQGNSA. The CDR3 runs 15 residues. The V end lost 5 bases, the J end lost 5 bases, and 19 bases lay between the germline ends. The CDR3 region has the DNA TGTGCCAGCAGCCCAGATTCCGGGGCTAGGAACGAGCAGTACTTC. Translating gives CASSPDSGARNEQYF.

The chain uses TRBV28 and TRBJ2-2; 9 bases line up with TRBD1. This CDR3 spans 15 amino acids. The V gene's germline CDR1 is MDHEN and CDR2 SYDVKM. The ends lost 6 bases at V and 2 bases at J; junction bases unmatched: 4. This CDR3 reads CASRGQGRNTGELFF. In DNA form, the CDR3 reads TGTGCCAGCAGGGGACAGGGCCGTAACACCGGGGAGCTGTTTTTT.

The rearrangement joins TRBV4-3 to TRBJ2-7; no clear D. This CDR3 contains 14 residues. V dropped 1 base and J dropped 6 bases, with 13 bases sitting between them. Germline CDR1 is LGHNA and CDR2 is YSLEER. Here the CDR3 DNA reads TGCGCCAGCAGCCAAGCTCCGGAGTTCGGCGAGCAGTACTTC. Translation gives CASSQAPEFGEQYF.

Relative to its sample, this clonotype is medium-sized (0.01 to 0.1%). The chain links TRBV7-9 to TRBJ2-1; D is possibly TRBD2 (6 bases). Germline V gives CDR1 SEHNR, CDR2 FQNEAQ (reference sequence). The CDR3 length is 17 residues. V shed 4 bases and J shed 0 bases, with 16 bases lying between them. CDR3 sequence reads: CASSWIGRGSSYNEQFF. The CDR3 DNA is TGTGCCAGCAGCTGGATCGGGCGGGGAAGCTCCTACAATGAGCAGTTCTTC.

This chain uses TRBV5-1 with TRBJ1-3; perhaps TRBD1 as D (6 bases). The CDR3 runs to 15 residues. Germline assignment: CDR1 SGHRS and CDR2 YFSETQ. Trimming stripped 0 bases from V and 0 bases from J, with 7 bases between. The CDR3 loop reads CASSLGDNSGNTIYF. The CDR3 DNA reads TGCGCCAGCAGCTTGGGGGACAACTCTGGAAACACCATATATTTT. The full variable domain, with the rest looked up from reference TRBV5-1 and TRBJ1-3, is KAGVTQTPRYLIKTRGQQVTLSCSPISGHRSVSWYQQTPGQGLQFLFEYFSETQRNKGNFPGRFSGRQFSNSRSEMNVSTLELGDSALYLCASSLGDNSGNTIYFGEGSWLTVV.

The chain couples TRBV15 to TRBJ2-7, with 8 nucleotides matching TRBD1. Germline CDR1 LNHNV, CDR2 YYDKDF (reference sequence). Trimming cost V 4 bases and J 5 bases; bases outside gene matches: 1. CDR3 length equals 12 residues. DNA of the CDR3: TGTGCCACCAGCACAGGGGGCCACGAGCAGTACTTC. This gives the protein CATSTGGHEQYF.

The V call is TRBV5-4, the J call TRBJ1-5; D unclear. V lost 0 bases and J 0 bases, leaving 7 bases between the germline ends. The CDR3 totals 15 residues. CDR1 and CDR2 from the germline V gene are SGHNT and YYREEE (reference sequence). CDR3 in DNA: TGTGCCAGCAGCTTGGGGCCAGATAGCAATCAGCCCCAGCATTTT. Translated: CASSLGPDSNQPQHF.

On this clonotype itself: A much larger clone lies a single base off, so this may be a read error. CDR3 sequence: CARSYRRRQGTSTDTQYF. The CDR3 DNA reads as TGTGCCAGAAGTTACCGACGTAGACAGGGGACAAGCACAGATACGCAGTATTTT. This rearrangement joins TRBV6-8 to TRBJ2-3, with 8 bases that match TRBD1. CDR1 is MNHGY, CDR2 SAAAGT, per germline. The CDR3 extends over 18 amino acids.

Concerning this clonotype itself: A far larger clone is off by one base, so a read error is likely. J is TRBJ2-1 and V is TRBV6-5; perhaps TRBD2 as D (6 bases). This CDR3 is built from 13 residues. The germline V gene has CDR1 MNHEY and CDR2 SVGAGI. V was clipped by 11 bases and J by 15 bases, with 26 bases between them. CDR3 sequence: CAGIYSITGDRFF. In DNA form, the CDR3 reads TGTGCCGGCATTTACTCCATAACGGGGGATCGGTTCTTC.

The genes are TRBV11-2 and TRBJ1-4, with no clear D. The germline V gene has CDR1 SGHAT and CDR2 FQNNGV. The CDR3 spans 13 residues. Between the trimmed V and J ends, which lost 1 base and 5 bases, there was a span of 5 bases. The CDR3 region has the DNA TGTGCCAGCAGCTTAGTCTTCAATGAAAAACTGTTTTTT. It encodes CASSLVFNEKLFF.

The gene calls are TRBV30 and TRBJ2-7; 7 nucleotides agree with TRBD1. The CDR3 totals 14 residues. Germline CDR1 and CDR2: GTSNPN and SVGIG (reference sequence). V lost 3 bases and J lost 6; bases outside the gene matches: 11. The CDR3 here is CAWRIPRQGGEQYF. The CDR3 DNA reads TGTGCCTGGAGAATACCTAGACAGGGCGGCGAGCAGTACTTC.